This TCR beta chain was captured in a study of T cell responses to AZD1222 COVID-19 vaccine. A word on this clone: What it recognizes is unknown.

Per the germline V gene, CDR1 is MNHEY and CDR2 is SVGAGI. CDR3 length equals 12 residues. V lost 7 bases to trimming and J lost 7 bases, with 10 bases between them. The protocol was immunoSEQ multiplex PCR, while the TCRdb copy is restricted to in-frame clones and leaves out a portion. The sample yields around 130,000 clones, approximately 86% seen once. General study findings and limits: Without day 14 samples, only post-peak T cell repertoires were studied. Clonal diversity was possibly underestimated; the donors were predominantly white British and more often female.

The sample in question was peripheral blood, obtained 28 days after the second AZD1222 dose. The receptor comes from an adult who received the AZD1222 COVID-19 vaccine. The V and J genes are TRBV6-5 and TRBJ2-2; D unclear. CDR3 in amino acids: CASMKGNGELFF. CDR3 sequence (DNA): TGTGCCAGCATGAAGGGAAACGGGGAGCTGTTTTTT.